Included here is one TCR beta chain sequence, with context. Its cognate antigen is unknown. This sample was included in a study of T-cell reconstitution after alpha-beta-depleted transplantation in children. Study-wide findings and caveats: Several hundred graft clones that had expanded were reportedly the source of alpha-beta T cells about two months after transplant. T-cell numbers and diversity, one year after transplant, stemmed largely from T cells that were newly produced.

The CDR3 spans 14 residues. Germline CDR1 reads LNHNV; CDR2 reads YYDKDF (reference sequence). The V and J ends lost 9 bases and 2 bases, in that order; junction bases with no gene match: 9. Unique molecular identifiers were incorporated into the prepared TCRbeta library. MiXCR was run by TCRdb on the PCR reads, yielding one entry per CDR3 protein. The table lists fewer than 500,000 distinct CDR3 sequences, roughly 43% of them singletons, with roughly 27% in the top ten. The chain recombines TRBV15 with TRBJ2-7; the match to TRBD1 covers 8 bases. This TCR was sampled from a girl aged 2-10 years with aplastic anemia, due to receive a stem cell transplant. Here the sequenced sample was PBMCs, taken before TCRalphabeta/CD19-depleted stem cell transplant. The DNA of the CDR3 is TGTGCCACAAGCGACAGGGGATTTACCTACGAGCAGTACTTC. This gives the protein CATSDRGFTYEQYF.